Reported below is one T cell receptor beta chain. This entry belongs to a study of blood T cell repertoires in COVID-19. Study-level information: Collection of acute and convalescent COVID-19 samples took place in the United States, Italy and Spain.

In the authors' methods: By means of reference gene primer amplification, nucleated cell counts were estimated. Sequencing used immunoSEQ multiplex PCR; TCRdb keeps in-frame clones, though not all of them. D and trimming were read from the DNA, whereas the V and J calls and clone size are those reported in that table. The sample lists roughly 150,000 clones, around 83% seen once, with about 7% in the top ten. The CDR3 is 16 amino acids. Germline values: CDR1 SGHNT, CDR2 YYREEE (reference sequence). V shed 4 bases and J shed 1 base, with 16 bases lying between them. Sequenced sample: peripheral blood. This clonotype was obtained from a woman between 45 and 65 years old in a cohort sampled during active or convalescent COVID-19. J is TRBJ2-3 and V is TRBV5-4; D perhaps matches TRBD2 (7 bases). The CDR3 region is CASSHPPGGGTDTQYF. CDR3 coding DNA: TGTGCCAGCAGCCACCCACCGGGGGGCGGCACAGATACGCAGTATTTT.